The sequence of this TCR beta chain was determined in a study of T cells in narcolepsy. Study summary: Patients with NT1 or NT2 and healthy control donors were enrolled.

Germline trimming cut 5 bases from V and 5 bases from J; bases unmatched to any gene: 16. From germline, CDR1 is SEHNR and CDR2 FQNEAQ (reference sequence). This CDR3 is 17 amino acids long. Of note for this clone: Its antigen remains unknown.

Findings and caveats of the study: Autoreactive clonotypes reportedly recurred in blood of same and different patients, not controls. Autoreactive clone sequences were missing from some blood memory CD4+ repertoires. Same-patient CSF and blood CD4+ T cell clonotypes included HCRT-specific and TRIB2-specific autoreactive ones.

Method: immunoSEQ multiplex PCR; TCRdb's copy keeps in-frame clones and lacks some. Seen here are 25,000 to 30,000 clones, around 87% observed once, and the top ten hold more than 0.75%. This TCR came from a human donor in good health. This rearrangement joins TRBV7-9 to TRBJ1-1, with 8 bases that match TRBD1. The sample was memory (CD45RA-) CD4+ T cells from blood. The CDR3 DNA reads as TGTGCCAGCAGCCGACAAGGACAGGGAATGAGATGGACTGAAGCTTTCTTT. Translating it yields CASSRQGQGMRWTEAFF.